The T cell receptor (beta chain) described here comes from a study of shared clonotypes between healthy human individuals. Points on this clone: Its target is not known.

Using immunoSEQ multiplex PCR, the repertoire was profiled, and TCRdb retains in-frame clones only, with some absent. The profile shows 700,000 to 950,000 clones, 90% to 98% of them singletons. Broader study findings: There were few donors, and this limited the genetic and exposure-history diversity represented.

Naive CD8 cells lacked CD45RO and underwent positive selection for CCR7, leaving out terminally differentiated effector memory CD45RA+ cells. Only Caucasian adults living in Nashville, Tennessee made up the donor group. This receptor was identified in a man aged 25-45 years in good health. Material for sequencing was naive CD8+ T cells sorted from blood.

This CDR3 is CASSQNIATEAFF. CDR3 DNA: TGTGCCAGCAGCCAAAACATCGCCACTGAAGCTTTCTTT. This sequence joins TRBV27 and TRBJ1-1, with no clear D. Germline CDR1 MNHEY, CDR2 SMNVEV (reference sequence). The CDR3 consists of 13 residues. V was shortened by 6 bases and J by 4 bases, with 12 bases between the two germline ends.